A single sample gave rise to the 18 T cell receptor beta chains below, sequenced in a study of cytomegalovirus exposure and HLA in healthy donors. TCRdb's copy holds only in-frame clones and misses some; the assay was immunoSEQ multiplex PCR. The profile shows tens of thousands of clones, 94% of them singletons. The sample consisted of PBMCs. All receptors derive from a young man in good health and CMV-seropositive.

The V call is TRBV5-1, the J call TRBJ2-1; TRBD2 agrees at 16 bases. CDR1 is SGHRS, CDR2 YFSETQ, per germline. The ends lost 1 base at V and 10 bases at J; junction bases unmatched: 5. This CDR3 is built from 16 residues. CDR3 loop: CASSLLGTSGRVEQFF. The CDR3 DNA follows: TGCGCCAGCAGCTTGCTAGGGACTAGCGGGAGGGTAGAGCAGTTCTTC.

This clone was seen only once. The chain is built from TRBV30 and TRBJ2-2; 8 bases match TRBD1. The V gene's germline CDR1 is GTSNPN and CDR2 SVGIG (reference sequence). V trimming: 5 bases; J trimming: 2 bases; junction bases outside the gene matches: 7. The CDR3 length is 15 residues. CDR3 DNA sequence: TGTGCCTGGGACTCGGGACAGGTCAACACCGGGGAGCTGTTTTTT. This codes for CAWDSGQVNTGELFF.

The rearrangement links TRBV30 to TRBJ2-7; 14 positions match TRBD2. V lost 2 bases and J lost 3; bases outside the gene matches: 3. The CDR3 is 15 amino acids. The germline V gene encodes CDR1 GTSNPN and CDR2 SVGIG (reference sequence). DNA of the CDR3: TGTGCCTGGAGTCGGGGACTAGCGGGAGACTACGAGCAGTACTTC. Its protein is CAWSRGLAGDYEQYF.

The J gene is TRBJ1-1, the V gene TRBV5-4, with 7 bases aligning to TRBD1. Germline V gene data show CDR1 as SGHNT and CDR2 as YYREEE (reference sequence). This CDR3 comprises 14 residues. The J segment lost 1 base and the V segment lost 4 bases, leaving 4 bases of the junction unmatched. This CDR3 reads CASSTGQTNTEAFF. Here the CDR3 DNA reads TGTGCCAGCAGCACGGGACAGACGAACACTGAAGCTTTCTTT. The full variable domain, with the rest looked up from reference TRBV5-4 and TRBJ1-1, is ETGVTQSPTHLIKTRGQQVTLRCSSQSGHNTVSWYQQALGQGPQFIFQYYREEENGRGNFPPRFSGLQFPNYSSELNVNALELDDSALYLCASSTGQTNTEAFFGQGTRLTVV.

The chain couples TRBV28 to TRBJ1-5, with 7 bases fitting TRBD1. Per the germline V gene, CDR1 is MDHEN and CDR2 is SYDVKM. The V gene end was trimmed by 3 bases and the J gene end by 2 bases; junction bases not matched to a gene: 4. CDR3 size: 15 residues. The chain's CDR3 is CASSLGGQRNQPQHF. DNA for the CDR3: TGTGCCAGCAGTTTGGGGGGACAGCGCAATCAGCCCCAGCATTTT. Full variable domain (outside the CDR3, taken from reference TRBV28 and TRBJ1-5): DVKVTQSSRYLVKRTGEKVFLECVQDMDHENMFWYRQDPGLGLRLIYFSYDVKMKEKGDIPEGYSVSREKKERFSLILESASTNQTSMYLCASSLGGQRNQPQHFGDGTRLSIL.

CDR3 nucleotides: TGTGCCTGGAGTTTGGAGCGAGGGGGCAATGAGCAGTTCTTC. This gives the protein CAWSLERGGNEQFF. The V and J genes are TRBV30 and TRBJ2-1, with a possible D match to TRBD1 (6 bases). The ends were cut back, 2 bases at V and 6 bases at J, with 14 bases in the middle. CDR3 length equals 14 residues. In germline, CDR1 is GTSNPN, CDR2 SVGIG (reference sequence).

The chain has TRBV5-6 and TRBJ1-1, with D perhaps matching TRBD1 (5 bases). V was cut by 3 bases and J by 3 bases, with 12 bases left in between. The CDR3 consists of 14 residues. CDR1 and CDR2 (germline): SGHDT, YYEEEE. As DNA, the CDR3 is TGTGCCAGCAGCTCAACAGGTCGGGACACTGAAGCTTTCTTT. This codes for CASSSTGRDTEAFF. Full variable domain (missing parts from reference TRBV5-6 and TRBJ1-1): DAGVTQSPTHLIKTRGQQVTLRCSPKSGHDTVSWYQQALGQGPQFIFQYYEEEERQRGNFPDRFSGHQFPNYSSELNVNALLLGDSALYLCASSSTGRDTEAFFGQGTRLTVV.

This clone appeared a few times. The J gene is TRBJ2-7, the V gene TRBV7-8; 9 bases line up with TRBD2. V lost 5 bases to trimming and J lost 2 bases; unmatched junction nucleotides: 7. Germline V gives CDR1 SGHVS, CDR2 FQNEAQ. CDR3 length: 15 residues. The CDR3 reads CASSTGLAITYEQYF. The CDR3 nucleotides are TGTGCCAGCAGCACTGGACTAGCGATAACCTACGAGCAGTACTTC. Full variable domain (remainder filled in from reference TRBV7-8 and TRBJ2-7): GAGVSQSPRYKVAKRGQDVALRCDPISGHVSLFWYQQALGQGPEFLTYFQNEAQLDKSGLPSDRFFAERPEGSVSTLKIQRTQQEDSAVYLCASSTGLAITYEQYFGPGTRLTVT.

The CDR3 region has the DNA TGTGCCAGTAGTATAGCGGGACTCAGCTACGAGCAGTACTTC. Its translation: CASSIAGLSYEQYF. The chain combines TRBV19 with TRBJ2-7, with a possible D match to TRBD2 (6 bases). Germline V gene lookup returns CDR1 LNHDA and CDR2 SQIVND (reference sequence). V was shortened by 1 base and J by 3 bases, with 10 bases between the two germline ends. This CDR3 region has 14 residues. The complete variable domain, with remaining parts taken from reference TRBV19 and TRBJ2-7, reads DGGITQSPKYLFRKEGQNVTLSCEQNLNHDAMYWYRQDPGQGLRLIYYSQIVNDFQKGDIAEGYSVSREKKESFPLTVTSAQKNPTAFYLCASSIAGLSYEQYFGPGTRLTVT.

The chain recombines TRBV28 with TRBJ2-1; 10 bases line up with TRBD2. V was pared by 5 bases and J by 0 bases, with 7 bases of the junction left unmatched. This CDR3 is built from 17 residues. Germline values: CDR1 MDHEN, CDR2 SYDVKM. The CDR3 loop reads CASSIGTSEYSYNEQFF. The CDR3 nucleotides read TGTGCCAGCAGTATCGGGACTAGCGAATACTCCTACAATGAGCAGTTCTTC. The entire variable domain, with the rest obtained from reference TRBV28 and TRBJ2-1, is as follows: DVKVTQSSRYLVKRTGEKVFLECVQDMDHENMFWYRQDPGLGLRLIYFSYDVKMKEKGDIPEGYSVSREKKERFSLILESASTNQTSMYLCASSIGTSEYSYNEQFFGPGTRLTVL.

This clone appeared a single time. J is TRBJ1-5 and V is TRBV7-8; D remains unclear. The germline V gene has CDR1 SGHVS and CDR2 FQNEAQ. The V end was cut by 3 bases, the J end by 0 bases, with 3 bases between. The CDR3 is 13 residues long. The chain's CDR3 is CASSFHSNQPQHF. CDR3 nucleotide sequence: TGTGCCAGCAGCTTTCATAGCAATCAGCCCCAGCATTTT.

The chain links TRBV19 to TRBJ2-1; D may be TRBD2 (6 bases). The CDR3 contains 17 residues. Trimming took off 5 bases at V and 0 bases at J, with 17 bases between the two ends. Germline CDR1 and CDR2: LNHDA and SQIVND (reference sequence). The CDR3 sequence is CASSRTVGGASYNEQFF. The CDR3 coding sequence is TGTGCCAGTAGTCGAACCGTCGGGGGAGCCTCCTACAATGAGCAGTTCTTC.

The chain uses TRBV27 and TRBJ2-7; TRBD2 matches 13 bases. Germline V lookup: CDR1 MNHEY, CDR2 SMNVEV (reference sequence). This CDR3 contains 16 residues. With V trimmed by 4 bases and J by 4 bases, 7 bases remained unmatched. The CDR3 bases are TGTGCCAGCAGTTACTCTGGACTAGCGGGAGCGTACGAGCAGTACTTC. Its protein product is CASSYSGLAGAYEQYF.

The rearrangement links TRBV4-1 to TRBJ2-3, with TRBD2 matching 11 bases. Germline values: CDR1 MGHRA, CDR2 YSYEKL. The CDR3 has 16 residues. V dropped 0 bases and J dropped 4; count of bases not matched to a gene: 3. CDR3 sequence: CASSQDWGLAADTQYF. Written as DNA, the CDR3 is TGCGCCAGCAGCCAAGATTGGGGACTAGCGGCAGATACGCAGTATTTT.

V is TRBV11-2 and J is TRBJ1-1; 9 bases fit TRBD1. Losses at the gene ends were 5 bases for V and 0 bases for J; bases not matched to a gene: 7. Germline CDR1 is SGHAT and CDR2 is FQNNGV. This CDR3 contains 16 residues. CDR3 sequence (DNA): TGTGCCAGCAGCCCCAGACAGGGGGATCTGAACACTGAAGCTTTCTTT. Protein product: CASSPRQGDLNTEAFF.

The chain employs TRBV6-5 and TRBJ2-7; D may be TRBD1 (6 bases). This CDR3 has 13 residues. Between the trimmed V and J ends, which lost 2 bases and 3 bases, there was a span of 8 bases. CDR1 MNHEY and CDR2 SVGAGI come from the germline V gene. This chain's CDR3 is CASSYDRNYEQYF. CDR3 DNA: TGTGCCAGCAGTTACGACAGGAACTACGAGCAGTACTTC.

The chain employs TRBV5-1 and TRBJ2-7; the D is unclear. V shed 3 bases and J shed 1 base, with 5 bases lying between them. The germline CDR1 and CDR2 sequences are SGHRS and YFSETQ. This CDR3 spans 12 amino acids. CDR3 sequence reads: CASSSTSYEQYF. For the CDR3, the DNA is TGCGCCAGCAGCTCGACATCCTACGAGCAGTACTTC.

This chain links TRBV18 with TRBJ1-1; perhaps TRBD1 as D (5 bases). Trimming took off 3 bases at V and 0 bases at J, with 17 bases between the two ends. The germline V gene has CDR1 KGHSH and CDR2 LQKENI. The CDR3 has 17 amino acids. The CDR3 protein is CASSPFGRVRMNTEAFF. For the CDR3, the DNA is TGTGCCAGCTCACCCTTCGGCAGGGTCAGGATGAACACTGAAGCTTTCTTT.